One and the same sample provided the 14 T cell receptor beta chains below, sequenced in a study of shared clonotypes between healthy human individuals. Using immunoSEQ multiplex PCR, the repertoire was profiled, and TCRdb retains in-frame clones only, with some absent. The sample has roughly 1,600,000 clones, around 98.5% seen once. Sequences were obtained from naive CD4+ T cells sorted from blood. The subset denotes: CD45RA+ positively selected. These receptors all stem from a young man in good health.

V is TRBV28 and J is TRBJ2-2; TRBD2 matches 10 bases. CDR3 length: 19 residues. Trimming removed 4 bases from V and 3 bases from J; junction bases left unmatched: 14. CDR1 is MDHEN and CDR2 is SYDVKM in the germline V gene. CDR3 DNA: TGTGCCAGCAGTTCCTTACCTAGCGGGAGAGGTCGTGACACCGGGGAGCTGTTTTTT. It translates to CASSSLPSGRGRDTGELFF.

This sequence joins TRBV2 and TRBJ1-3; D possibly corresponds to TRBD1 (5 bases). Germline V gene lookup returns CDR1 SNHLY and CDR2 FYNNEI. V gave up 6 bases and J gave up 3 bases, with 15 bases separating them. The CDR3 runs 15 residues. CDR3: CASRVFTGGGNTIYF. In DNA form, the CDR3 reads TGTGCCAGCAGAGTTTTTACAGGTGGTGGAAACACCATATATTTT.

The chain uses TRBV6-6 and TRBJ1-3; D is undetermined. Germline V gene sequence: CDR1 MNHNY, CDR2 SVGAGI (reference sequence). Trimming removed 0 bases from V and 0 bases from J, with 9 bases in between. This CDR3 is 16 amino acids long. The CDR3 coding sequence is TGTGCCAGCAGTTACTCGAGTCCGCACTCTGGAAACACCATATATTTT. It specifies CASSYSSPHSGNTIYF.

The chain couples TRBV28 to TRBJ2-7, with D tentatively TRBD2 (6 bases). The CDR3 consists of 12 residues. CDR1 and CDR2 from the germline V gene are MDHEN and SYDVKM. Trimming removed 8 bases at V and 3 bases at J, with 11 bases between. CDR3 amino acids: CASRGLRYEQYF. The CDR3 DNA follows: TGTGCCAGCCGGGGACTCCGCTACGAGCAGTACTTC.

This rearrangement joins TRBV7-2 to TRBJ2-7; possible D gene TRBD1, 6 bases. V lost 3 bases to trimming and J lost 2 bases, with 14 bases between them. Germline V gives CDR1 SGHTA, CDR2 FQGNSA. The CDR3 contains 15 residues. The CDR3 region has the DNA TGTGCCAGCAGCTTGGAACAGGGCCCCCCCTACGAGCAGTACTTC. Amino acid sequence: CASSLEQGPPYEQYF.

The rearrangement uses TRBV5-1 and TRBJ1-1, with TRBD1 matching 9 bases. Losses at the gene ends were 4 bases for V and 3 bases for J; bases not matched to a gene: 4. Germline CDR1 and CDR2: SGHRS and YFSETQ. There are 14 residues in the CDR3. The CDR3, as DNA: TGCGCCAGCAGCACACAGGGGGCGGACACTGAAGCTTTCTTT. Its protein is CASSTQGADTEAFF.

This rearrangement joins TRBV5-4 to TRBJ2-3; D possibly corresponds to TRBD2 (6 bases). With 4 bases removed from V and 2 bases from J, the gap between germline ends came to 14 bases. Germline loops: CDR1 SGHNT, CDR2 YYREEE (reference sequence). The CDR3 consists of 15 residues. CDR3 amino acids: CASSRAGRNTDTQYF. The CDR3 coding sequence is TGTGCCAGCAGCCGGGCGGGGCGGAACACAGATACGCAGTATTTT.

This clone was seen once. The V and J genes are TRBV9 and TRBJ2-2, with D tentatively TRBD1 (7 bases). Trimming shortened V by 3 bases and J by 1 base, and 13 bases separated the two germline ends. Germline CDR1 SGDLS, CDR2 YYNGEE. This CDR3 has 16 amino acids. Here the CDR3 reads CASSAQGGQNTGELFF. The CDR3 DNA is TGTGCCAGCAGCGCCCAGGGGGGCCAGAACACCGGGGAGCTGTTTTTT.

The gene calls are TRBV13 and TRBJ1-2, with a possible D match to TRBD1 (5 bases). V lost 5 bases, J lost 6 bases, and 13 bases lay in between. CDR1 and CDR2 (germline): PRHDT, FYEKMQ (reference sequence). The CDR3 is made up of 13 amino acids. The CDR3, as DNA: TGTGCCAGCAGCACCAGGACACGGGATGGCTACACCTTC. It codes for CASSTRTRDGYTF.

As for this clone: The identical CDR3 is also encoded by other nucleotide sequences in the sample. V gene TRBV29-1 combines with J gene TRBJ2-2, with D unclear. V was pared by 6 bases and J by 5 bases, with 4 bases between. This CDR3 has 10 amino acids. Germline values: CDR1 SQVTM, CDR2 ANQGSEA. The CDR3 spells CSVGTGELFF. CDR3 nucleotides: TGCAGCGTGGGGACCGGGGAGCTGTTTTTT.

The chain carries TRBV27 and TRBJ2-3; D is unresolved. Trimming left V 4 bases short and J 3 bases short, with 11 bases between. The CDR3 loop spans 14 amino acids. CDR1 is MNHEY, CDR2 SMNVEV, per germline (reference sequence). In DNA, the CDR3 is TGTGCCAGCAGTTGGAGCGAGGTAACAGATACGCAGTATTTT. Amino acid sequence: CASSWSEVTDTQYF.

This clone occurred once. The V and J genes are TRBV28 and TRBJ1-2; TRBD1 matches 7 bases. The CDR3 is 14 residues long. Germline V gives CDR1 MDHEN, CDR2 SYDVKM. The V and J ends lost 2 bases and 14 bases, in that order; junction bases with no gene match: 14. CDR3 amino acids: CASSLGTAPQIGTF. The CDR3, as DNA: TGTGCCAGCAGTTTAGGGACAGCGCCACAAATCGGAACCTTC.

V and J are TRBV25-1 and TRBJ2-3; TRBD2 might be the D (6 bases). V was trimmed by 11 bases and J by 6 bases, leaving 18 bases between them. This CDR3 spans 13 amino acids. The V gene's germline CDR1 is MGHDK and CDR2 SYGVNS. The CDR3 reads CAARGTPRDTQYF. Written as DNA, the CDR3 is TGTGCCGCCCGGGGGACGCCCCGGGATACGCAGTATTTT.

The V gene is TRBV2, the J gene TRBJ1-5; D remains unclear. The CDR3 has 16 amino acids. Trimming cost V 2 bases and J 1 base, with 12 bases left between them. CDR1 and CDR2 from the germline V gene are SNHLY and FYNNEI. CDR3 coding DNA: TGTGCCAGCAGTGAAAAAGGGCAGGAGAGCAATCAGCCCCAGCATTTT. Its translation: CASSEKGQESNQPQHF.